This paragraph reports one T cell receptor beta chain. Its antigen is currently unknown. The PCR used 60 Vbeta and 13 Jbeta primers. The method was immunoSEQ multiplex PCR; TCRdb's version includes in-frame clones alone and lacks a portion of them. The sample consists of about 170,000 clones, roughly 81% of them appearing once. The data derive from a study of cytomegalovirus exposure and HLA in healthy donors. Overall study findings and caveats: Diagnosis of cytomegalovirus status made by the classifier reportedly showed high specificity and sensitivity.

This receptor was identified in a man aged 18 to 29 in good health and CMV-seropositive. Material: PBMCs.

The CDR3 here is CASRGDTDTGELFF. For the CDR3, the DNA is TGTGCCAGCAGGGGGGACACCGACACCGGGGAGCTGTTTTTT. This chain joins TRBV2 and TRBJ2-2; D is possibly TRBD1 (6 bases). This CDR3 is 14 amino acids long. Trimming took off 6 bases at V and 3 bases at J, with 11 bases between the two ends. Germline CDR1 SNHLY, CDR2 FYNNEI. Filled out from reference TRBV2 and TRBJ2-2, the complete variable domain reads EPEVTQTPSHQVTQMGQEVILRCVPISNHLYFYWYRQILGQKVEFLVSFYNNEISEKSEIFDDQFSVERPDGSNFTLKIRSTKLEDSAMYFCASRGDTDTGELFFGEGSRLTVL.